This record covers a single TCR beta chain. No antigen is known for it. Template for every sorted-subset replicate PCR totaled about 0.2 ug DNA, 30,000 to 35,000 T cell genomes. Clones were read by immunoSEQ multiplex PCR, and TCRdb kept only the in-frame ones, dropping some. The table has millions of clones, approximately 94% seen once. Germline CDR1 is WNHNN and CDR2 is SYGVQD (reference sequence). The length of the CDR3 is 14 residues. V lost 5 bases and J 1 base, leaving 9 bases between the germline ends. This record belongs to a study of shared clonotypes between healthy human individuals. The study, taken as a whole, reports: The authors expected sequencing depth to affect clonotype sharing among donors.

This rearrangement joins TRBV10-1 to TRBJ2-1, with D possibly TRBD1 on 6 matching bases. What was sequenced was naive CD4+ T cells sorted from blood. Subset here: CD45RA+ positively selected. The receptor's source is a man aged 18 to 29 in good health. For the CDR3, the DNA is TGCGCCAGCAGTACGGGACAATCCTACAATGAGCAGTTCTTC. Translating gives CASSTGQSYNEQFF.